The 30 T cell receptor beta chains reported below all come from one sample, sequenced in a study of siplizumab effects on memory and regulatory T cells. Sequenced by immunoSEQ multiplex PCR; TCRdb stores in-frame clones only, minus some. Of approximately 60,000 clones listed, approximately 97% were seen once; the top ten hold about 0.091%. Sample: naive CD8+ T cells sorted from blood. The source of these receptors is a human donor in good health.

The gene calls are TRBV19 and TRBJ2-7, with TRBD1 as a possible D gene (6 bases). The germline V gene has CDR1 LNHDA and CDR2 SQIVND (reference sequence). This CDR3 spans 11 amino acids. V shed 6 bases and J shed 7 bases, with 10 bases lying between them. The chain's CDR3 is CASRQGFEQYF. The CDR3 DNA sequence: TGTGCCAGTAGACAGGGATTTGAGCAGTACTTC.

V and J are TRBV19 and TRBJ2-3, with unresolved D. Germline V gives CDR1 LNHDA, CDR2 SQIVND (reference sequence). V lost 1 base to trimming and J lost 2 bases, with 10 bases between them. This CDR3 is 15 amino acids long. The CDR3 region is CASSIAVGFTDTQYF. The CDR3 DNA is TGTGCCAGTAGTATAGCGGTGGGGTTCACAGATACGCAGTATTTT.

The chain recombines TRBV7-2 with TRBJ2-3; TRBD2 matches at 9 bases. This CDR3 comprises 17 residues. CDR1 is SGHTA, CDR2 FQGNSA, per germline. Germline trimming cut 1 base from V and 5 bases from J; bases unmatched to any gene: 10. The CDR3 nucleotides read TGTGCCAGCAGCTTAGTTCCTAGCGGGGACTTGATAGATACGCAGTATTTT. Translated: CASSLVPSGDLIDTQYF.

CDR3 amino acids: CASSQDSRGPNYGYTF. CDR3 bases: TGCGCCAGCAGCCAAGATAGCAGGGGGCCTAACTATGGCTACACCTTC. The genes are TRBV4-3 and TRBJ1-2; 8 positions agree with TRBD1. The CDR3 runs 16 residues. The germline gives CDR1 LGHNA, CDR2 YSLEER. The trim removed 0 bases at V and 0 bases at J, leaving 3 bases unmatched.

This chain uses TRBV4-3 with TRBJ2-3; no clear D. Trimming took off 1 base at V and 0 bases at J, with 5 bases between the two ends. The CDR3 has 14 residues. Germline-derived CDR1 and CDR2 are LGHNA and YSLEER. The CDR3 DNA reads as TGCGCCAGCAGCCAAGCGGACAGCACAGATACGCAGTATTTT. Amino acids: CASSQADSTDTQYF.

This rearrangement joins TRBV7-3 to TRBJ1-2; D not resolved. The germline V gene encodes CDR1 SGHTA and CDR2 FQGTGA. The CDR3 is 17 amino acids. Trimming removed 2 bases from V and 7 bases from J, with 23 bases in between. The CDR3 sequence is CASSLLPAWTDLGGYTF. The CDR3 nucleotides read TGTGCCAGCAGCTTATTGCCCGCCTGGACGGACTTGGGTGGCTACACCTTC.

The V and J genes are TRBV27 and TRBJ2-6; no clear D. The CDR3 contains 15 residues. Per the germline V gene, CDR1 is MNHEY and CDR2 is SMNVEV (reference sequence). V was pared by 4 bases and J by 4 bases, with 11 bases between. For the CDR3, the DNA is TGTGCCAGCAGTTACGACGGGCTGGGGGCCAACGTCCTGACTTTC. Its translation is CASSYDGLGANVLTF.

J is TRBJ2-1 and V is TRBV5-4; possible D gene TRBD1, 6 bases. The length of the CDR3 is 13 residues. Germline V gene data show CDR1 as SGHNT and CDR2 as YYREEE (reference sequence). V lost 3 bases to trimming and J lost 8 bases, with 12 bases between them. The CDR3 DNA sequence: TGTGCCAGCAGCTACAGGGCTTCGGATGAGCAGTTCTTC. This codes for CASSYRASDEQFF.

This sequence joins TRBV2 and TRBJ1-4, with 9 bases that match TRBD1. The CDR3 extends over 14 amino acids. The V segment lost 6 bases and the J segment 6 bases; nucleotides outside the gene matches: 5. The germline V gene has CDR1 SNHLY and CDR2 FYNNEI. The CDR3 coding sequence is TGTGCCAGCAGGGGGGGACAGGGATATGAAAAACTGTTTTTT. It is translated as CASRGGQGYEKLFF.

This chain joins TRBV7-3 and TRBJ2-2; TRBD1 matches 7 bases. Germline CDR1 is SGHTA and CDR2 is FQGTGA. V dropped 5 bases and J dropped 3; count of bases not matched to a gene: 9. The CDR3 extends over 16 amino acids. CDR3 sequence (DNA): TGTGCCAGCAGCCCCCGGGCAGGGGGTTACACCGGGGAGCTGTTTTTT. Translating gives CASSPRAGGYTGELFF.

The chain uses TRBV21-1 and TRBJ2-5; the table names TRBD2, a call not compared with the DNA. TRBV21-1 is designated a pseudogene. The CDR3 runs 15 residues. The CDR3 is CASSKGLAGRETQYF. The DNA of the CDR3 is TGTGCCAGCAGCAAAGGACTAGCGGGGCGAGAGACCCAGTACTTC.

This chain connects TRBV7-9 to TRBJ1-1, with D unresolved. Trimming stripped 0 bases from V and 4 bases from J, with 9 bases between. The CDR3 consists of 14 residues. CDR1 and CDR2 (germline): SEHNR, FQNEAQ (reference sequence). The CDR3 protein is CASSLAESGTEAFF. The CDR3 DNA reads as TGTGCCAGCAGCTTAGCGGAATCCGGCACTGAAGCTTTCTTT.

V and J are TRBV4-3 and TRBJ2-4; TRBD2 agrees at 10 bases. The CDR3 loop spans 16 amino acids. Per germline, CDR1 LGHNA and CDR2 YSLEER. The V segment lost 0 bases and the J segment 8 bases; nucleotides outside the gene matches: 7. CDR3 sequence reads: CASSQEGSGGVDIQYF. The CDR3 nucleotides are TGCGCCAGCAGCCAAGAAGGAAGCGGGGGGGTTGACATTCAGTACTTC.

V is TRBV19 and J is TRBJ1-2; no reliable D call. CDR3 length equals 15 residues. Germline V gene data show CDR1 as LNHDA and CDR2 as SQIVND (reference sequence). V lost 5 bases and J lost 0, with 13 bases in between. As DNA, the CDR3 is TGTGCCAGTAGTTCCGACCTCTCAGCTAACTATGGCTACACCTTC. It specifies CASSSDLSANYGYTF.

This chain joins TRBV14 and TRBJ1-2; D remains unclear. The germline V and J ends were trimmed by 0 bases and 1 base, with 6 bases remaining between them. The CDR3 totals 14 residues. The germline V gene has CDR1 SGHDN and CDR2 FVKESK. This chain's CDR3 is CASSQDWSNYGYTF. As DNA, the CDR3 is TGTGCCAGCAGCCAAGATTGGAGTAACTATGGCTACACCTTC. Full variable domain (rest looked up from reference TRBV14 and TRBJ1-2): EAGVTQFPSHSVIEKGQTVTLRCDPISGHDNLYWYRRVMGKEIKFLLHFVKESKQDESGMPNNRFLAERTGGTYSTLKVQPAELEDSGVYFCASSQDWSNYGYTFGSGTRLTVV.

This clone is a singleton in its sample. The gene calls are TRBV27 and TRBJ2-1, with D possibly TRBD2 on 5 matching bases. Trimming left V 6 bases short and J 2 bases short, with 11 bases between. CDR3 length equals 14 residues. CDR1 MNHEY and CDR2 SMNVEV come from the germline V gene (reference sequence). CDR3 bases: TGTGCCAGCAGATTACTAGGAACCTACAATGAGCAGTTCTTC. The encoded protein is CASRLLGTYNEQFF.

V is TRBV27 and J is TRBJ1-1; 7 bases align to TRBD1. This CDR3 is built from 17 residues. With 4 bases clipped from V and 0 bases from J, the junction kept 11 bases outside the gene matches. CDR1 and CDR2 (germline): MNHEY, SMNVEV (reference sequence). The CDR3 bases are TGTGCCAGCAGTTCTCAGGGGGGGGCGTATATGAACACTGAAGCTTTCTTT. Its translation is CASSSQGGAYMNTEAFF.

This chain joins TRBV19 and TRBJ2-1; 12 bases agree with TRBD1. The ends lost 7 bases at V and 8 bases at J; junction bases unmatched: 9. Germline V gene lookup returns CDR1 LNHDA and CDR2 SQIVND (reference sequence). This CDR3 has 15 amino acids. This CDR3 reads CASTSGTGGLDEQFF. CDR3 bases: TGTGCCAGTACCTCCGGGACAGGGGGCCTCGATGAGCAGTTCTTC.

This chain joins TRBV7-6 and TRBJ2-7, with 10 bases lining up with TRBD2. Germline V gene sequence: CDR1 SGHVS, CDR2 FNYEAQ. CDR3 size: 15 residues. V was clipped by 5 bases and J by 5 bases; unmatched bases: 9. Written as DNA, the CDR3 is TGTGCCAGCAGCGCCAGCGGGGGGGCCACCCACGAGCAGTACTTC. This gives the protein CASSASGGATHEQYF. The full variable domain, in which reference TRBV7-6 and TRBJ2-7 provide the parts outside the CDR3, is GAGVSQSPRYKVTKRGQDVALRCDPISGHVSLYWYRQALGQGPEFLTYFNYEAQQDKSGLPNDRFSAERPEGSISTLTIQRTEQRDSAMYRCASSASGGATHEQYFGPGTRLTVT.

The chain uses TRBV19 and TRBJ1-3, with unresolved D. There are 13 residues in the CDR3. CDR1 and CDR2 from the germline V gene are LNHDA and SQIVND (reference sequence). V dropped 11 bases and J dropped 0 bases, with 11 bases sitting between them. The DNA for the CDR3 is TGTGCCGCCACCGACTTCTCTGGAAACACCATATATTTT. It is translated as CAATDFSGNTIYF.

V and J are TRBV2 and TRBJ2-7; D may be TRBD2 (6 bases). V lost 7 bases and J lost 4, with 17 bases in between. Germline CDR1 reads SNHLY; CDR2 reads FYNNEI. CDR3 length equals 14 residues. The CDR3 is CASNLRGIGYEQYF. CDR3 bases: TGTGCCAGCAATCTACGGGGGATTGGGTACGAGCAGTACTTC.

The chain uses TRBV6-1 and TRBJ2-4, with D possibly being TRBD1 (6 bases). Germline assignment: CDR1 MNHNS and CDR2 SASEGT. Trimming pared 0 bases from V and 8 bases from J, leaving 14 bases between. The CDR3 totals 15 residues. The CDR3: CASSEAWGRGYIQYF. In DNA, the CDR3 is TGTGCCAGCAGTGAAGCGTGGGGGCGCGGGTACATTCAGTACTTC.

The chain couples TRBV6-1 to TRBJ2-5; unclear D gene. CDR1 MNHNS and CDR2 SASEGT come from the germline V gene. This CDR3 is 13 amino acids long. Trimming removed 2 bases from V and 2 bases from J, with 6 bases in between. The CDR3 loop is CASSEFKQETQYF. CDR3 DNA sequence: TGTGCCAGCAGTGAATTCAAGCAAGAGACCCAGTACTTC.

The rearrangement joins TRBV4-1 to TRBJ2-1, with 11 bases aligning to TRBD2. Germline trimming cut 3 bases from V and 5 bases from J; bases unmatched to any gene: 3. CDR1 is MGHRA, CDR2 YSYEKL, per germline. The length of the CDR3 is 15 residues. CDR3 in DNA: TGCGCCAGCAGCCAGGGGACTAGCGGACACAATGAGCAGTTCTTC. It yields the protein CASSQGTSGHNEQFF.

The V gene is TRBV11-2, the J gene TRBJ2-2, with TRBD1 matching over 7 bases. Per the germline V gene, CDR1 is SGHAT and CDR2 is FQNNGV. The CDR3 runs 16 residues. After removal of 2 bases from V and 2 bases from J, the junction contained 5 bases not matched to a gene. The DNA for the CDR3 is TGTGCCAGCAGCTTACACCGGGACAGCAACACCGGGGAGCTGTTTTTT. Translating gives CASSLHRDSNTGELFF.

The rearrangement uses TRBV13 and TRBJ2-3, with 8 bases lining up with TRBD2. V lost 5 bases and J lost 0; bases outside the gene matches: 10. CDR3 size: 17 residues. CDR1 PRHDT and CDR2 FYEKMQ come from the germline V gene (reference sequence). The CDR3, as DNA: TGTGCCAGCAGCATCCATAGCGGGGCTCCTAGCACAGATACGCAGTATTTT. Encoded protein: CASSIHSGAPSTDTQYF. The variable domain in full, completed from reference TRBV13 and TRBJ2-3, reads AAGVIQSPRHLIKEKRETATLKCYPIPRHDTVYWYQQGPGQDPQFLISFYEKMQSDKGSIPDRFSAQQFSDYHSELNMSSLELGDSALYFCASSIHSGAPSTDTQYFGPGTRLTVL.

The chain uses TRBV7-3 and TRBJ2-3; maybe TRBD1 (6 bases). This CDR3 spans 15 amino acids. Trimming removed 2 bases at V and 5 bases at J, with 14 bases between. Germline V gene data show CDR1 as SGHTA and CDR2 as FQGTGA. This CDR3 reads CASSLVGGNGDTQYF. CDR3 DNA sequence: TGTGCCAGCAGCTTAGTTGGGGGCAATGGAGATACGCAGTATTTT. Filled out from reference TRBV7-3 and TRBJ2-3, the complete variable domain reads GAGVSQTPSNKVTEKGKYVELRCDPISGHTALYWYRQSLGQGPEFLIYFQGTGAADDSGLPNDRFFAVRPEGSVSTLKIQRTERGDSAVYLCASSLVGGNGDTQYFGPGTRLTVL.

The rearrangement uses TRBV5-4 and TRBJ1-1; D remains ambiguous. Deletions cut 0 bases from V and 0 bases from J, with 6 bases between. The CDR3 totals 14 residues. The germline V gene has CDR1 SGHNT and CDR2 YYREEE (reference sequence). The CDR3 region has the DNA TGTGCCAGCAGCTTGGGTGATATGAACACTGAAGCTTTCTTT. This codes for CASSLGDMNTEAFF.

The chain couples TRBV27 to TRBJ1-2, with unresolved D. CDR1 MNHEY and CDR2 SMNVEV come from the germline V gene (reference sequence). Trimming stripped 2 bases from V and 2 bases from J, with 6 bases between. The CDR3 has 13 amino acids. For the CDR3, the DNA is TGTGCCAGCAGTTTAGGACGGAACTATGGCTACACCTTC. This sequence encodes CASSLGRNYGYTF.

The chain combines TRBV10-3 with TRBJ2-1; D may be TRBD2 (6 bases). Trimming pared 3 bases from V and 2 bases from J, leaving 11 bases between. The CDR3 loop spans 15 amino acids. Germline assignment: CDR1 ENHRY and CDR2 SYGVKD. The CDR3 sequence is CAISDGGDPYNEQFF. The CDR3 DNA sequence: TGTGCCATCAGTGACGGGGGTGACCCCTACAATGAGCAGTTCTTC.